The clone carrying this TCR beta chain was found once. Using immunoSEQ multiplex PCR, the repertoire was profiled, and TCRdb retains in-frame clones only, with some absent. The table records about 93,000 clones, 95% of them present only once. The sample belongs to a study of technical replicates of blood from several donors. This clonotype was sampled from a human donor in good health. The sample taken for sequencing was T cells isolated from PBMCs.

The CDR3 loop reads CASSYSKAGPQHF. Here the CDR3 DNA reads TGTGCCAGCAGTTACTCGAAGGCAGGGCCCCAGCATTTT. The V gene is TRBV6-5, the J gene TRBJ1-5; D gene ambiguous. CDR3 length: 13 residues. Trimming took off 0 bases at V and 9 bases at J, with 9 bases between the two ends. Germline V gives CDR1 MNHEY, CDR2 SVGAGI.